The T cell receptor (beta chain) under discussion was sequenced for a study of blood T cells in healthy people across ages. The study's findings and limits: Donor CMV status was unknown, possibly confounding expanded clonotype changes. TCR beta diversity, measured per million T cells, fell in a roughly linear way with age.

Concerning this clonotype: Its cognate antigen is unknown.

The CDR3 runs 16 residues. Through a sample-barcoded 5' primer and a J-beta primer mix, a second PCR was run for roughly 7 to 12 cycles. TCRdb processed the 5' RACE reads anew with MiXCR; each CDR3 protein has one entry. Seen here are fewer than 750,000 distinct CDR3 sequences, roughly 48% observed once, and the top ten hold roughly 25%. V usage is TRBV12-3 or TRBV12-4 and J usage is TRBJ2-4; 7 nucleotides line up with TRBD1. The end of the DNA is better explained by TRBJ2-7, so the J call may be wrong. The material sequenced was blood. The sequence was collected from an elderly man in good health. As DNA, the CDR3 is TGTGCCAGCAGTCTCCCTCACAGGGGTGGCAAGGGCGAGCAGTACTTC. Its translation is CASSLPHRGGKGEQYF.